The rows below give T cell receptor beta chains drawn from one sample of a study of blood T cell repertoires in COVID-19. The protocol was immunoSEQ multiplex PCR, while the TCRdb copy is restricted to in-frame clones and leaves out a portion. This table has 150,000 to 200,000 clones, under 90% appearing once. Sequences were obtained from peripheral blood. These TCRs come from a man aged 25-45 years with active or convalescent COVID-19. Both conserved end residues are trimmed from each CDR3.

V gene	J gene	CDR3 protein
TRBV24-1	TRBJ1-5	ATSSEGADQPQH
TRBV6-5	TRBJ2-2	ATRQGVTGELF
TRBV11-3	TRBJ2-2	ASSFGGDSDRMGTGELF
TRBV11-2	TRBJ2-2	ASNWGQGARWTGELF
TRBV5-4	TRBJ2-5	ASSGTSGSQGETQY
TRBV4-1	TRBJ2-7	ASSQDYRSGTRSYEQY
TRBV9	TRBJ1-3	ASSVAPTVSGNTIY
TRBV29-1	TRBJ1-2	SVGAGQGYGYT
TRBV30	TRBJ2-5	AWSLPGGRETQY
TRBV9	TRBJ2-3	ASSVGGGTSPTDTQY
TRBV12-3/TRBV12-4	TRBJ1-1	ASSFAGKAF
TRBV11-1	TRBJ2-3	ASSHRDRGLNTQY
TRBV6-1	TRBJ2-1	ASSETLWTGQGVNEQF
TRBV6-6	TRBJ2-5	ASRKQASGEGTQY
TRBV29-1	TRBJ2-7	SVSPGLAEYEQY
TRBV7-6	TRBJ2-1	ASSLALQGTRNEQF
TRBV4-1	TRBJ2-5	ASSPSSGGGWGTQY
TRBV5-1	TRBJ1-2	ASSHGQGNEGYT